The 4 T cell receptor beta chains below come from one sample, sequenced in a study of blood T cell repertoires in COVID-19. Repertoires were generated with immunoSEQ multiplex PCR, while TCRdb's copy carries only in-frame clones and drops some. The data contain under 300,000 clones, less than 90% of them singletons. Sequencing was done on a sample of peripheral blood. The origin of the receptors is a woman in her forties who had recovered from COVID-19.

The CDR3 loop reads CASRDRISGNTIYF. The DNA of the CDR3 is TGTGCCAGCAGGGACAGAATCTCTGGAAACACCATATATTTT. The rearrangement uses TRBV6-5 and TRBJ1-3; D possibly corresponds to TRBD1 (6 bases). Trimming left V 6 bases short and J 0 bases short, with 9 bases between. Germline loops: CDR1 MNHEY, CDR2 SVGAGI. The CDR3 has 14 amino acids.

V gene TRBV21-1 combines with J gene TRBJ2-7; TRBD1, the table's D call, lacks a check against the DNA. TRBV21-1 is tagged as a pseudogene. This CDR3 is built from 16 residues. For the CDR3, the DNA is TGTGCCAGCAGCAACTTCGGGACAGGATTTTCAGGCGAGCAGTACTTC. It encodes CASSNFGTGFSGEQYF.

The V gene is TRBV5-1, the J gene TRBJ2-6; tentatively, D is TRBD2 (6 bases). Germline V gene lookup returns CDR1 SGHRS and CDR2 YFSETQ. The CDR3 length is 16 residues. With 3 bases removed from V and 0 bases from J, the gap between germline ends came to 10 bases. Here the CDR3 reads CASSSRRGSGANVLTF. The CDR3 nucleotides are TGCGCCAGCAGCTCCCGGAGGGGCTCTGGGGCCAACGTCCTGACTTTC.

This sequence joins TRBV3-1 (or the pseudogene TRBV3-2) and TRBJ2-3; 10 bases match TRBD1. Looked up from germline, CDR1 is LGHDT and CDR2 is YNNKEL (reference sequence). The CDR3 consists of 15 residues. The V segment lost 0 bases and the J segment 3 bases; nucleotides outside the gene matches: 0. The CDR3 DNA reads TGTGCCAGCAGCCAAGAGGGACAGGGGACAGATACGCAGTATTTT. Residues: CASSQEGQGTDTQYF.